This T cell receptor (beta chain) is from a study of T cell responses to AZD1222 COVID-19 vaccine. Using immunoSEQ multiplex PCR, the repertoire was profiled, and TCRdb retains in-frame clones only, with some absent. Of around 150,000 clones in the sample, about 90% were seen once. V shed 6 bases and J shed 7 bases, with 18 bases lying between them. This CDR3 contains 15 residues. The clonotype comes from an adult who received the AZD1222 COVID-19 vaccine. This chain uses TRBV6-7 with TRBJ1-4; D is unclear. TRBV6-7 is filed as an ORF, its function uncertain. This material consisted of peripheral blood, taken 28 days after the second AZD1222 dose. The CDR3 protein is CASSLNLGLGEKLFF. The CDR3 coding sequence is TGTGCCAGCAGCCTTAATCTGGGGTTGGGTGAAAAACTGTTTTTT.